The 25 T cell receptor beta chains below come from one sample, sequenced in a study of prognosis after radiotherapy for stage I lung cancer. Genomic DNA was subjected to two-round multiplex PCR for amplification of TCR beta CDR3. The authors ran first-round PCR with primers specific to each TRBV and TRBJ gene. A single record per CDR3 protein comes from TCRdb applying MiXCR to the multiplex PCR reads. The sample has around 19,000 distinct CDR3 sequences; roughly half are singletons. The material sequenced was PBMCs, taken before or after stereotactic body radiation therapy (not recorded which). The source of these receptors is a donor aged 50 or older with non-small cell lung cancer.

This clonotype was detected many times. The CDR3: CSARARTMAYEQYF. The CDR3 DNA sequence: TGCAGTGCTAGGGCCAGGACGATGGCCTACGAGCAGTACTTC. The genes are TRBV20-1 and TRBJ2-7; no firm D call. The CDR3 covers 14 residues. V lost 3 bases, J lost 2 bases, and 14 bases lay in between. Germline assignment: CDR1 DFQATT and CDR2 SNEGSKA (reference sequence).

This clonotype was counted many times. The V gene is TRBV19, the J gene TRBJ1-5; the D gene is possibly TRBD1 (6 bases). The CDR3 contains 16 residues. The germline V gene has CDR1 LNHDA and CDR2 SQIVND (reference sequence). The germline V and J ends were trimmed by 6 bases and 2 bases, with 17 bases remaining between them. The CDR3 spells CASRVTGRLRNQPQHF. The CDR3 DNA is TGTGCCAGTAGAGTTACAGGGCGTCTGCGCAATCAGCCCCAGCATTTT.

The sample holds many counts of this clonotype. The chain has TRBV20-1 and TRBJ2-3; the D gene is possibly TRBD1 (6 bases). The V end was cut by 0 bases, the J end by 5 bases, with 12 bases between. The CDR3 is 14 amino acids. The germline V gene has CDR1 DFQATT and CDR2 SNEGSKA (reference sequence). The CDR3 spells CSARDRGGGDTQYF. DNA for the CDR3: TGCAGTGCTAGAGACAGGGGTGGAGGAGATACGCAGTATTTT.

This clonotype was picked up one time. Compared with germline, one end of the junction differs, possibly owing to a read error. The chain joins TRBV28 to TRBJ2-3; 10 positions match TRBD2. The CDR3 extends over 19 amino acids. CDR1 is MDHEN and CDR2 is SYDVKM in the germline V gene. The CDR3 is CARENSGCSGRTGTYTQYF. CDR3 coding DNA: TGTGCCAGGGAAAATTCGGGATGTAGCGGGAGGACTGGCACATATACGCAGTATTTT.

In this sample, this clonotype turned up many times. The V gene is TRBV19, the J gene TRBJ1-5; D is possibly TRBD1 (5 bases). CDR1 is LNHDA and CDR2 is SQIVND in the germline V gene (reference sequence). The V and J ends lost 4 bases and 1 base respectively, with 14 bases between them. CDR3 length equals 16 residues. CDR3 in amino acids: CASSTGPMGSNQPQHF. CDR3 in DNA: TGTGCCAGTAGTACGGGACCTATGGGGAGCAATCAGCCCCAGCATTTT.

The sample holds a few counts of this clonotype. This clone may be a read error of a much larger clone one base away. V gene TRBV6-1 combines with J gene TRBJ2-7, with a possible D match to TRBD1 (5 bases). This CDR3 contains 15 residues. CDR1 is MNHNS, CDR2 SASEGT, per germline. Trimming removed 8 bases from V and 0 bases from J, with 17 bases in between. CDR3 amino acids: CASYQGSCNSYEQYF. The CDR3 DNA is TGTGCCAGCTATCAGGGTAGCTGTAACTCCTACGAGCAGTACTTC.

This chain uses TRBV6-2 or TRBV6-3 with TRBJ1-3; no reliable D call. Germline CDR1 is MNHEY and CDR2 is SVGEGT. The CDR3 has 16 residues. The V end lost 5 bases, the J end lost 0 bases, and 14 bases lay between the germline ends. The CDR3 sequence: CASSVTQVNSGNTIYF. The CDR3 region has the DNA TGTGCCAGCAGTGTGACCCAGGTGAACTCTGGAAACACCATATATTTT.

There are many counts of this clonotype. The CDR3 bases are TGTGCTAGTGGTAATCCCGGAGACACCCCCACCGGGGAGCTGTTTTTT. Translation: CASGNPGDTPTGELFF. The chain has TRBV12-5 and TRBJ2-2; D remains ambiguous. V was clipped by 5 bases and J by 4 bases, with 17 bases between them. Germline V lookup: CDR1 LGHNT, CDR2 FRNRAP. The CDR3 has 16 residues.

This clonotype has ten or more counts. V gene TRBV20-1 combines with J gene TRBJ1-4; D is undetermined. CDR1 is DFQATT and CDR2 is SNEGSKA in the germline V gene (reference sequence). Trimming removed 3 bases from V and 4 bases from J, with 15 bases in between. The CDR3 has 15 amino acids. The CDR3 nucleotides are TGCAGTGCTAGCGGCAACATCCTGGGTAATGAAAAACTGTTTTTT. This sequence encodes CSASGNILGNEKLFF.

This clonotype was found a few times. This may be a read error, as it is one base from a much larger clone. This chain uses TRBV5-4 with TRBJ2-3; 7 bases line up with TRBD1. The CDR3 consists of 15 residues. Germline-derived CDR1 and CDR2 are SGHNT and YYREEE (reference sequence). The DNA of the CDR3 is TGTGACAGCAGCCTGGGGCAGGGGGACACAGATACGCAGTATTTT. Its protein is CDSSLGQGDTDTQYF.

Concerning this clonotype: One end of the junction is discordant with germline, which a read error may explain. As DNA, the CDR3 is TGTGCCAGCACTTCAGCGGGAGGGCCGGCCTACGAGCATTACTTC. This gives the protein CASTSAGGPAYEHYF. The rearrangement uses TRBV28 and TRBJ2-7; TRBD2 matches at 10 bases. The CDR3 sequence is 15 residues long. CDR1 and CDR2 from the germline V gene are MDHEN and SYDVKM.

This clonotype showed up many times. The rearrangement joins TRBV7-2 to TRBJ2-3; 11 bases match TRBD2. The CDR3 extends over 20 amino acids. The ends lost 8 bases at V and 3 bases at J; junction bases unmatched: 22. Germline lookup yields CDR1 SGHTA and CDR2 FQGNSA. CDR3 DNA: TGTGCCAGCGCCCGATACCCCGGGGGGGCGACTAGCGGGACTACAGATACGCAGTATTTT. It encodes CASARYPGGATSGTTDTQYF.

In regard to this clonotype: A single base is all that separates this from a far larger clone, so a read error is likely. This chain connects TRBV6-9 to TRBJ1-1; D gene unclear. CDR1 is MNHGY, CDR2 SVAAGI, per germline. The CDR3 consists of 17 residues. The CDR3 bases are TGTGCCAGCATTTATTCCCCTTACAGAGTTACGAACACTGAAGCTTTCTTT. The encoded protein is CASIYSPYRVTNTEAFF.

The CDR3 reads CASSLGTGGYEQYF. Written as DNA, the CDR3 is TGTGCCAGCAGTTTGGGGACAGGGGGCTACGAGCAGTACTTC. The V gene is TRBV28, the J gene TRBJ2-7; 11 bases agree with TRBD1. Trimming took 3 bases from V and 3 from J; bases not matched to a gene: 1. Germline CDR1 is MDHEN and CDR2 is SYDVKM. The CDR3 is 14 residues long.

This clonotype was detected ten times or more. The V gene is TRBV20-1, the J gene TRBJ2-5; 9 positions match TRBD1. J gave up 1 base and V 6 bases, and 9 bases lay outside the gene matches. This CDR3 spans 15 amino acids. Germline-derived CDR1 and CDR2 are DFQATT and SNEGSKA (reference sequence). CDR3 DNA: TGCAGTGCCGAAAGGGGACAGGGCCCCCAAGAGACCCAGTACTTC. Translated, it gives CSAERGQGPQETQYF.

This clonotype was counted many times. The V call is TRBV6-1, the J call TRBJ2-2; 14 nucleotides agree with TRBD2. There are 18 residues in the CDR3. Trimming took 6 bases from V and 1 from J; bases not matched to a gene: 7. Per germline, CDR1 MNHNS and CDR2 SASEGT. The CDR3 region is CASRRGTSGRGNTGELFF. Written as DNA, the CDR3 is TGTGCCAGCAGGAGAGGGACTAGCGGGAGAGGGAACACCGGGGAGCTGTTTTTT.

In its sample, this clonotype was seen many times. This chain joins TRBV2 and TRBJ1-2; D unclear. The germline CDR1 and CDR2 sequences are SNHLY and FYNNEI. This CDR3 region has 13 residues. Here the CDR3 DNA reads TGTGCTGGGAGCCCGACGGAGCTGTATGGCTACACCTTC. Translated: CAGSPTELYGYTF.

The chain links TRBV6-1 to TRBJ2-7; D remains ambiguous. With 2 bases removed from V and 4 bases from J, the gap between germline ends came to 12 bases. From germline, CDR1 is MNHNS and CDR2 SASEGT. This CDR3 is 14 amino acids long. This CDR3 is CASSEFVAQYEQYF. For the CDR3, the DNA is TGTGCCAGCAGTGAATTTGTCGCTCAATACGAGCAGTACTTC.

This clonotype showed up many times. This chain joins TRBV3-1 and TRBJ1-5; D unclear. Germline V lookup: CDR1 LGHDT, CDR2 YNNKEL (reference sequence). The CDR3 has 13 amino acids. Trimming shortened V by 4 bases and J by 5 bases, and 9 bases separated the two germline ends. The CDR3 spells CASSPRFDQPQHF. The CDR3 DNA reads TGTGCCAGCAGCCCACGATTCGATCAGCCCCAGCATTTT. The whole variable domain, filled in from reference TRBV3-1 and TRBJ1-5, reads DTAVSQTPKYLVTQMGNDKSIKCEQNLGHDTMYWYKQDSKKFLKIMFSYNNKELIINETVPNRFSPKSPDKAHLNLHINSLELGDSAVYFCASSPRFDQPQHFGDGTRLSIL.

The chain recombines TRBV11-2 with TRBJ2-3; 8 bases are shared with TRBD2. Germline trimming cut 0 bases from V and 6 bases from J; bases unmatched to any gene: 8. The germline gives CDR1 SGHAT, CDR2 FQNNGV. The CDR3 is made up of 16 amino acids. CDR3 sequence (DNA): TGTGCCAGCAGCTTAGAGGCGGGGGGACCGGATGATACGCAGTATTTT. Translated, it gives CASSLEAGGPDDTQYF.

With respect to this clonotype: A far larger clone is just one base off, so this is likely a read error. The genes are TRBV6-5 and TRBJ2-7; D uncertain. The CDR3 totals 13 residues. In germline, CDR1 is MNHEY, CDR2 SVGAGI. CDR3 DNA sequence: TGTACCAGCAGCCTACAGAGCTCCTTCGAGCTGTACTTC. Protein product: CTSSLQSSFELYF.

As regards this clonotype: Its ends do not fully match the called genes, so a read error is possible. The rearrangement links TRBV9 to TRBJ2-5, with D tentatively TRBD1 (6 bases). The CDR3 runs to 14 residues. Germline loops: CDR1 SGDLS, CDR2 YYNGEE. For the CDR3, the DNA is TGTGCCTGCAGCCCCACCGCAGGGGAAGAGACCCAGTACTTC. Protein: CACSPTAGEETQYF.

This clonotype is judged medium-sized (0.01 to 0.1%). The rearrangement joins TRBV5-1 to TRBJ2-2; D is unclear. V lost 3 bases to trimming and J lost 4 bases, with 7 bases between them. Germline V gene sequence: CDR1 SGHRS, CDR2 YFSETQ. This CDR3 is 13 amino acids long. The DNA of the CDR3 is TGCGCCAGCAGCTCCTACGTCACCGGGGAGCTGTTTTTT. Translation: CASSSYVTGELFF.

This chain connects TRBV9 to TRBJ2-1; 9 bases align to TRBD2. Per the germline V gene, CDR1 is SGDLS and CDR2 is YYNGEE. The CDR3 sequence is 17 residues long. Unmatched junction bases numbered 14, after V lost 3 bases and J lost 7 bases. CDR3 protein: CASSGHSGRRGENEQFF. CDR3 bases: TGTGCCAGCAGCGGCCATAGCGGGAGACGGGGGGAGAATGAGCAGTTCTTC.

This clonotype was detected ten times or more. The chain is built from TRBV12-3 or TRBV12-4 and TRBJ1-1, with D perhaps TRBD1 (6 bases). The germline V and J ends were trimmed by 5 bases and 4 bases, with 14 bases remaining between them. There are 14 residues in the CDR3. CDR3 nucleotides: TGTGCCAGCAGTCCTACAGGGCTGGCCACTGAAGCTTTCTTT. Amino acid sequence: CASSPTGLATEAFF.